This passage covers 5 T cell receptor beta chains from one sample sequenced in a study of pediatric ulcerative colitis. Repertoires were generated with immunoSEQ multiplex PCR, while TCRdb's copy carries only in-frame clones and drops some. Of about 32,000 clones in the sample, 82% were seen once. The sequenced material came from blood. These receptors came from a boy between 10 and 17 years old with severe ulcerative colitis.

The chain recombines TRBV13 with TRBJ1-1; 11 bases are a match to TRBD1. V trimming: 3 bases; J trimming: 5 bases; junction bases outside the gene matches: 14. The CDR3 has 18 residues. Germline V gives CDR1 PRHDT, CDR2 FYEKMQ (reference sequence). CDR3 in amino acids: CASSLTGTGGQVGTEAFF. The CDR3 nucleotides are TGTGCCAGCAGCTTGACCGGGACAGGGGGTCAGGTGGGTACTGAAGCTTTCTTT.

This clone was recorded a few times. The chain recombines TRBV6-1 with TRBJ2-7; unclear D gene. Germline lookup yields CDR1 MNHNS and CDR2 SASEGT. CDR3 length: 13 amino acids. Between the trimmed V and J ends, which lost 1 base and 5 bases, there was a span of 9 bases. CDR3: CASSEGTKDEQYF. CDR3 DNA: TGTGCCAGCAGTGAAGGTACGAAGGACGAGCAGTACTTC.

The V call is TRBV5-1, the J call TRBJ1-3; possible D gene TRBD1, 6 bases. This CDR3 is 16 amino acids long. The V gene lost 4 bases and the J gene lost 0 bases, with 14 bases spanning the gap. Germline CDR1 is SGHRS and CDR2 is YFSETQ. The CDR3 coding sequence is TGCGCCAGCAGCAGTCAGGGGTTCGACTCTGGAAACACCATATATTTT. This encodes CASSSQGFDSGNTIYF. Filled out from reference TRBV5-1 and TRBJ1-3, the complete variable domain reads KAGVTQTPRYLIKTRGQQVTLSCSPISGHRSVSWYQQTPGQGLQFLFEYFSETQRNKGNFPGRFSGRQFSNSRSEMNVSTLELGDSALYLCASSSQGFDSGNTIYFGEGSWLTVV.

The chain has TRBV25-1 and TRBJ1-2; D gene ambiguous. This CDR3 comprises 14 residues. Germline lookup yields CDR1 MGHDK and CDR2 SYGVNS. Trimming took off 1 base at V and 3 bases at J, with 9 bases between the two ends. This CDR3 reads CASSELNDDYGYTF. CDR3 sequence (DNA): TGTGCCAGCAGTGAATTAAACGACGACTATGGCTACACCTTC.

V and J are TRBV9 and TRBJ2-1; 8 bases are shared with TRBD2. Germline V gives CDR1 SGDLS, CDR2 YYNGEE. The CDR3 totals 14 residues. V gave up 5 bases and J gave up 8 bases; unmatched junction bases: 9. As DNA, the CDR3 is TGTGCCAGCAGTACGGGGGGGCCAGGTTATGAGCAGTTCTTC. It encodes CASSTGGPGYEQFF.